The text below deals with one T cell receptor beta chain. This clone was recorded only once. Its target antigen remains unknown. The input lacks base qualities; no much larger clone sits a single base away. Each collaborating institution followed its own protocols to collect whole blood in K2EDTA tubes. For TCRbeta analysis, collaborators shipped samples as frozen whole blood, isolated PBMCs, or DNA extracted from either of those sample types. The sample belongs to a study of blood T cell repertoires in COVID-19 (dated by TCRdb to the early 2020s). About the study as a whole: Samples covering the acute and convalescent phases of COVID-19 were provided by collaborators in the United States, Italy and Spain. The prospective study material was composed of cDNA or gDNA derived from T cells, B-cell-depleted T cells, or PBMCs. Subjects who had been exposed to COVID-19, were actively infected with it, or had recovered from it provided the deeply sampled blood TCRbeta repertoires that made up the dataset. The repertoires were released in a freely available public database meant as a resource for research on the immune response to SARS-CoV-2. The samples were drawn from two sources: the first 160 participants of the ongoing ImmuneRACE study, and over 950 subjects contributed by 6 global collaborators. A de-identified subject ID, COVID-19 status, age in years and sex were almost always included in the sample metadata. HLA class I and class II types, where available, came from metadata supplied by the sample provider rather than from assay-based typing. Broad study findings and their caveats: Clinical and demographic metadata were provided uncurated, with the amount varying by source and participant.

TCRbeta CDR3 regions were amplified from genomic DNA by means of the immunoSEQ Assay, a bias-controlled multiplex PCR. For the original study's pipeline: Within the assay, amplification of reference gene primers was used to estimate how many nucleated cells each sample contained. Sequence reads were collapsed and filtered to measure the absolute abundance of every unique TCRbeta CDR3 rearrangement. For each sample, productive Simpson clonality was calculated as the square root of Simpson's diversity index over productive rearrangements. TCRdb holds this immuneACCESS table with in-frame rearrangements only. Some clones are missing; in checked studies, unresolved V genes explain under half, and the rest has no known cause. V and J calls and clone size are copied from that table; D and trimming were computed from the DNA. The table for this sample lists about 290,000 clones; roughly 85% of them were counted only once. The ten largest clones capture 2.5% to 3% of the sample.

There are 14 amino acids in the CDR3, from cysteine to phenylalanine inclusive. Only the CDR3 part of the read is kept: 42 bases, read in frame from the first base. CDR1 MDHEN and CDR2 SYDVKM were looked up in the germline V gene. From V the trimming removes 7 bases and from J it removes 6 bases, while the gene matches leave 10 bases of the junction unaccounted for. The chain couples TRBV28 to TRBJ1-2, and TRBD1 matches 8 of the central bases. The sample taken for sequencing was peripheral blood. The receptor was isolated from a woman aged 25-40 years with active or convalescent COVID-19. The CDR3 in this case is CASTLSGGRNGYTF. In nucleotide form, the sequence is TGTGCCAGCACCCTCTCAGGGGGCCGGAATGGCTACACCTTC.